This T cell receptor (beta chain) is from a study of T-cell reconstitution after alpha-beta-depleted transplantation in children. As concerns this clonotype: Antigen unknown. Its ends do not fully match the called genes, so a read error is possible.

Construction of the TCRbeta library involved unique molecular identifiers. From the PCR reads, TCRdb called clonotypes with MiXCR, one entry per CDR3 protein. The repertoire has 500,000 to 650,000 distinct CDR3 sequences, around 13% of them found once; the top ten carry around 2%. Study conclusions and caveats: Alpha-beta T cells present about two months after transplant were reported to originate from several hundred expanded graft clones. Surviving recipient T cells and thymic progenitors produced the high day-60 TCRbeta diversity seen in some patients. T cells produced anew were the main source of T-cell counts and diversity one year after transplant.

This CDR3 spans 15 amino acids. Per the germline V gene, CDR1 is SEHNR and CDR2 is FQNEAQ (reference sequence). Specimen: PBMCs, mostly from graft donor cells, collected 360 days after TCRalphabeta/CD19-depleted stem cell transplant. The gene calls are TRBV7-9 and TRBJ1-5; 7 positions match TRBD1. This sequence was found in a male patient under 18 who had a stem cell transplant for acute myeloid leukemia, so the T cells may come from the graft donor. In nucleotides, the CDR3 is TGTGCCAGCAGTTTAGGAGGGGGCTCTTATCAGCCCCAGCATTTT. This encodes CASSLGGGSYQPQHF.